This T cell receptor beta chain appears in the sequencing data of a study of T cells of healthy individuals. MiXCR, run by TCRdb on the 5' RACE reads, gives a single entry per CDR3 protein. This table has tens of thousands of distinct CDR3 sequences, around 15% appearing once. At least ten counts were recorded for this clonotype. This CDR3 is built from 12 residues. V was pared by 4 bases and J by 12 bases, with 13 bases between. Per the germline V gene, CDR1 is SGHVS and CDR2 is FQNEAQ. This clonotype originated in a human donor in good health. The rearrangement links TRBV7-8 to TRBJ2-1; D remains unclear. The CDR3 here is CASSYDWNRQFF. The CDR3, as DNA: TGTGCCAGCAGCTACGACTGGAATAGGCAGTTCTTC.